These 25 T cell receptor beta chains were all obtained from the same sample, sequenced in a study of shared clonotypes between healthy human individuals. Using immunoSEQ multiplex PCR, the repertoire was profiled, and TCRdb retains in-frame clones only, with some absent. The data contain a few million clones, 85% to 95% of them singletons. The specimen was naive CD4+ T cells sorted from blood. Subset defined: CD45RA+ positively selected. These TCRs come from a man aged 18 to 29 in good health.

The CDR3: CATSRDLGGQGFSQPQHF. The CDR3 region has the DNA TGTGCCACCAGCAGAGATCTCGGGGGACAGGGTTTTTCTCAGCCCCAGCATTTT. The V call is TRBV15, the J call TRBJ1-5, with 9 bases matching TRBD1. Trimming cost V 0 bases and J 6 bases; bases outside gene matches: 12. Germline CDR1 and CDR2: LNHNV and YYDKDF (reference sequence). This CDR3 has 18 residues. The full variable domain, in which reference TRBV15 and TRBJ1-5 provide the parts outside the CDR3, is DAMVIQNPRYQVTQFGKPVTLSCSQTLNHNVMYWYQQKSSQAPKLLFHYYDKDFNNEADTPDNFQSRRPNTSFCFLDIRSPGLGDTAMYLCATSRDLGGQGFSQPQHFGDGTRLSIL.

The chain links TRBV7-2 to TRBJ2-1; 14 nucleotides align to TRBD2. In germline, CDR1 is SGHTA, CDR2 FQGNSA. Trimming cost V 4 bases and J 1 base; bases outside gene matches: 9. The CDR3 totals 19 residues. The CDR3 reads CASSSRGLAGVGSYNEQFF. CDR3 sequence (DNA): TGTGCCAGCAGCTCCCGGGGACTAGCGGGAGTTGGGTCCTACAATGAGCAGTTCTTC.

This clone occurred once. This sequence joins TRBV9 and TRBJ1-2, with D possibly TRBD1 on 5 matching bases. The CDR3 covers 14 residues. Trimming took off 0 bases at V and 5 bases at J, with 11 bases between the two ends. CDR1 and CDR2 (germline): SGDLS, YYNGEE. CDR3 nucleotide sequence: TGTGCCAGCAGCGTAGAGGGGCAGAAGTATGGCTACACCTTC. Translation gives CASSVEGQKYGYTF.

The rearrangement uses TRBV5-6 and TRBJ2-5; 8 bases are shared with TRBD2. The J call may not be correct, given that the DNA end is closer to TRBJ2-7. This CDR3 is 15 amino acids long. Germline values: CDR1 SGHDT, CDR2 YYEEEE. CDR3 sequence reads: CASSLSPSGFYEQYF. CDR3 DNA: TGTGCCAGCAGCTTGAGTCCTAGCGGGTTCTACGAGCAGTACTTC.

J is TRBJ2-7 and V is TRBV6-5; 9 nucleotides match TRBD1. Per germline, CDR1 MNHEY and CDR2 SVGAGI. The CDR3 totals 15 residues. Trimming removed 6 bases from V and 4 bases from J; junction bases left unmatched: 10. In DNA form, the CDR3 reads TGTGCCAGCAGCAGCGGACAGGGGCGGCGTTACGAGCAGTACTTC. Translating it yields CASSSGQGRRYEQYF.

The chain is built from TRBV10-3 and TRBJ2-7; D may correspond to TRBD1 or TRBD2 (5 bases each). The CDR3 sequence is 19 residues long. Trimming removed 10 bases from V and 0 bases from J, with 31 bases in between. Germline lookup yields CDR1 ENHRY and CDR2 SYGVKD. This chain's CDR3 is CATMGNFGDPWGNSYEQYF. CDR3 nucleotides: TGTGCCACGATGGGGAACTTTGGGGACCCGTGGGGGAACTCCTACGAGCAGTACTTC.

J is TRBJ2-7 and V is TRBV6-5, with 7 bases fitting TRBD2. The CDR3 is 14 amino acids. Losses at the gene ends were 6 bases for V and 2 bases for J; bases not matched to a gene: 7. Germline values: CDR1 MNHEY, CDR2 SVGAGI. CDR3 protein: CASRAGLQAYEQYF. CDR3 bases: TGTGCCAGCAGAGCGGGACTTCAAGCCTACGAGCAGTACTTC.

The chain uses TRBV28 and TRBJ1-4; maybe TRBD1 (5 bases). Trimming cost V 2 bases and J 2 bases, with 12 bases left between them. The length of the CDR3 is 16 residues. CDR1 and CDR2 (germline): MDHEN, SYDVKM. Here the CDR3 reads CASSLVQGTTNEKLFF. In DNA form, the CDR3 reads TGTGCCAGCAGTTTAGTCCAGGGTACGACTAATGAAAAACTGTTTTTT.

The gene calls are TRBV11-1 and TRBJ2-2; D not resolved. The germline V gene encodes CDR1 SGHAT and CDR2 FQDESV (reference sequence). V lost 8 bases, J lost 0 bases, and 4 bases lay in between. This CDR3 contains 12 residues. This CDR3 is CASRTNTGELFF. CDR3 DNA sequence: TGTGCCAGCCGCACGAACACCGGGGAGCTGTTTTTT.

This chain links TRBV6-4 with TRBJ1-6; TRBD1 is a possible D gene (5 bases). Germline lookup yields CDR1 MRHNA and CDR2 SNTAGT. V lost 0 bases and J 9 bases, leaving 15 bases between the germline ends. This CDR3 has 16 amino acids. The CDR3 spells CASSDSTARLSSPLHF. The CDR3 DNA reads as TGTGCCAGCAGTGACTCGACAGCCAGATTATCTTCACCCCTCCACTTT.

The chain is built from TRBV23-1 and TRBJ1-2; possible D gene TRBD1, 5 bases. TRBV23-1 is sorted into the ORF group, with uncertain function. Trimming stripped 2 bases from V and 8 bases from J, with 12 bases between. CDR3 size: 13 residues. The CDR3 sequence is CASSQNTGGGYTF. The CDR3 DNA sequence: TGCGCCAGCAGTCAAAATACAGGTGGCGGCTACACCTTC.

This clone has just one count. Other DNA sequences within the sample encode an identical CDR3. CDR3 sequence (DNA): TGTGCCACCAGCAGAGGGACAGACTATGGCTACACCTTC. Protein product: CATSRGTDYGYTF. This chain uses TRBV15 with TRBJ1-2, with a tentative D call TRBD1 (6 bases). Deletions cut 1 base from V and 3 bases from J, with 6 bases between. The CDR3 spans 13 residues. The germline gives CDR1 LNHNV, CDR2 YYDKDF (reference sequence).

This clone is a singleton in its sample. The rearrangement uses TRBV10-3 and TRBJ2-2; 8 positions agree with TRBD1. CDR3 size: 12 residues. V shed 7 bases, J shed 5 bases, and the junction held 0 bases outside the gene matches. The germline V gene encodes CDR1 ENHRY and CDR2 SYGVKD. CDR3 loop: CAINRGTGELFF. DNA for the CDR3: TGTGCCATCAACAGGGGGACCGGGGAGCTGTTTTTT.

About this clone: Other nucleotide sequences in the sample specify the same CDR3. This chain connects TRBV28 to TRBJ1-2; unclear D gene. Trimming took off 2 bases at V and 8 bases at J, with 9 bases between the two ends. CDR1 and CDR2 (germline): MDHEN, SYDVKM. The CDR3 is 12 residues long. The CDR3 nucleotides read TGTGCCAGCAGTTTAGAGGGTTACGGCTACACCTTC. Translating it yields CASSLEGYGYTF.

The V and J genes are TRBV19 and TRBJ2-4; TRBD1 agrees at 7 bases. Trimming at V came to 3 bases and at J to 5 bases, leaving 7 bases not matched to a gene. The CDR3 runs to 15 residues. The V gene's germline CDR1 is LNHDA and CDR2 SQIVND (reference sequence). CDR3 sequence (DNA): TGTGCCAGTAGTATCCCGACAGGGTTCCAAAACATTCAGTACTTC. As protein: CASSIPTGFQNIQYF. The full variable domain, rest sourced from reference TRBV19 and TRBJ2-4, is DGGITQSPKYLFRKEGQNVTLSCEQNLNHDAMYWYRQDPGQGLRLIYYSQIVNDFQKGDIAEGYSVSREKKESFPLTVTSAQKNPTAFYLCASSIPTGFQNIQYFGAGTRLSVL.

Only one count was recorded for this clone. V gene TRBV6-5 combines with J gene TRBJ1-2; 10 bases match TRBD1. CDR3 length: 15 residues. The ends lost 5 bases at V and 4 bases at J; junction bases unmatched: 7. Germline V gives CDR1 MNHEY, CDR2 SVGAGI. The DNA for the CDR3 is TGTGCCAGCAGTACCGGGACAGGGGCCGGCTATGGCTACACCTTC. Translation: CASSTGTGAGYGYTF.

This CDR3 is CASSLEQGANSPLHF. The CDR3 DNA sequence: TGTGCCAGCAGCTTAGAGCAGGGGGCGAATTCACCCCTCCACTTT. The chain is built from TRBV7-9 and TRBJ1-6; 8 nucleotides align to TRBD1. Germline assignment: CDR1 SEHNR and CDR2 FQNEAQ (reference sequence). This CDR3 region has 15 residues. With 1 base clipped from V and 7 bases from J, the junction kept 3 bases outside the gene matches. Filled out from reference TRBV7-9 and TRBJ1-6, the complete variable domain reads DTGVSQNPRHKITKRGQNVTFRCDPISEHNRLYWYRQTLGQGPEFLTYFQNEAQLEKSRLLSDRFSAERPKGSFSTLEIQRTEQGDSAMYLCASSLEQGANSPLHFGNGTRLTVT.

V gene TRBV30 combines with J gene TRBJ2-7; TRBD1 matches at 10 bases. The J segment lost 5 bases and the V segment lost 8 bases, leaving 9 bases of the junction unmatched. Looked up from germline, CDR1 is GTSNPN and CDR2 is SVGIG (reference sequence). The CDR3 length is 13 residues. This CDR3 reads CAATGTGAHEQYF. The CDR3 bases are TGTGCCGCTACCGGGACAGGGGCCCACGAGCAGTACTTC.

The chain couples TRBV11-2 to TRBJ1-2, with 7 bases lining up with TRBD1. The germline V gene encodes CDR1 SGHAT and CDR2 FQNNGV. The ends lost 5 bases at V and 12 bases at J; junction bases unmatched: 9. The CDR3 runs to 12 residues. In DNA, the CDR3 is TGTGCCAGCAGCGCGTCAACAGGGGTCGACACCTTC. This codes for CASSASTGVDTF.

The chain has TRBV13 and TRBJ1-2; TRBD1 aligns across 12 bases. The germline gives CDR1 PRHDT, CDR2 FYEKMQ (reference sequence). V was clipped by 4 bases and J by 5 bases; unmatched bases: 5. This CDR3 region has 15 residues. The CDR3 region is CASSYRDRGLYGYTF. Here the CDR3 DNA reads TGTGCCAGCAGCTACCGGGACAGGGGGCTTTATGGCTACACCTTC.

The genes are TRBV6-6 and TRBJ2-5; 9 bases align to TRBD2. J gave up 2 bases and V 6 bases, and 4 bases lay outside the gene matches. The CDR3 loop spans 14 amino acids. In germline, CDR1 is MNHNY, CDR2 SVGAGI (reference sequence). As DNA, the CDR3 is TGTGCCAGCAGCACTAGCGGGTTACAAGAGACCCAGTACTTC. It specifies CASSTSGLQETQYF.

For this clone: Other DNA variants within this sample encode the same CDR3. The chain couples TRBV6-1 to TRBJ2-7; a weak D match, TRBD2 (6 bases). The V gene lost 1 base and the J gene lost 0 bases, with 7 bases spanning the gap. Germline values: CDR1 MNHNS, CDR2 SASEGT. The CDR3 sequence is 14 residues long. CDR3 sequence: CASSEGGLSYEQYF. DNA of the CDR3: TGTGCCAGCAGTGAAGGGGGACTCTCCTACGAGCAGTACTTC.

V is TRBV11-2 and J is TRBJ2-2; D is ambiguous. The CDR3 is made up of 14 amino acids. Trimming removed 3 bases from V and 2 bases from J, with 7 bases in between. CDR1 is SGHAT and CDR2 is FQNNGV in the germline V gene. CDR3 in amino acids: CASSFPSNTGELFF. The CDR3 bases are TGTGCCAGCAGCTTCCCGTCCAACACCGGGGAGCTGTTTTTT.

CDR3 residues: CASSELRQGSNEQFF. In DNA form, the CDR3 reads TGTGCCAGCAGTGAATTGCGACAGGGCTCCAATGAGCAGTTCTTC. The V call is TRBV2, the J call TRBJ2-1; 7 nucleotides align to TRBD1. The germline V gene has CDR1 SNHLY and CDR2 FYNNEI. This CDR3 is built from 15 residues. The trim removed 2 bases at V and 6 bases at J, leaving 7 bases unmatched.

The chain couples TRBV19 to TRBJ1-1, with D perhaps TRBD1 (6 bases). CDR1 and CDR2 (germline): LNHDA, SQIVND (reference sequence). Trimming removed 6 bases from V and 4 bases from J, with 15 bases in between. There are 14 residues in the CDR3. The CDR3 DNA is TGTGCCAGTAGCCTCATCGAGGGGGTCACTGAAGCTTTCTTT. This gives the protein CASSLIEGVTEAFF. Together with reference TRBV19 and TRBJ1-1, the CDR3 gives the full variable domain: DGGITQSPKYLFRKEGQNVTLSCEQNLNHDAMYWYRQDPGQGLRLIYYSQIVNDFQKGDIAEGYSVSREKKESFPLTVTSAQKNPTAFYLCASSLIEGVTEAFFGQGTRLTVV.